One TCR beta chain is described in this entry. Its antigen remains unknown. The source of the sample is a study of a mutant IDH1 vaccine in newly diagnosed glioma. Study information: Across weeks 1, 3, 5, 7, 11, 15, 19 and 23, patients received a vaccination each time, eight in all. Initiation of the vaccine course occurred 4-6 weeks after radiotherapy alone, or alongside temozolomide cycles. Study-level findings and limits: Vaccine-induced immune responses occurred in approximately 93% of patients. Seemingly, pseudoprogression had no relation to changes in the top peripheral T cell clonotypes.

Only in-frame clones appear in the TCRdb table, and some are missing; sequencing was by immunoSEQ multiplex PCR. The data show about 110,000 clones, 90% seen once. The time point denotes: week 11, during vaccination. Every vaccination contained 300 ug of the mutant IDH1 20-mer peptide and was paired with topical imiquimod. Per the germline V gene, CDR1 is SEHNR and CDR2 is FQNEAQ (reference sequence). This CDR3 comprises 12 residues. The V and J ends lost 1 base and 2 bases respectively, with 1 base between them. The specimen was PBMCs, collected from a glioma patient whose treatment included an IDH1 peptide vaccine. This TCR was recovered from a woman in her 50s with glioma. V is TRBV7-9 and J is TRBJ2-3; D is undetermined. CDR3 nucleotide sequence: TGTGCCAGCAGCTTAGACACAGATACGCAGTATTTT. It encodes CASSLDTDTQYF.